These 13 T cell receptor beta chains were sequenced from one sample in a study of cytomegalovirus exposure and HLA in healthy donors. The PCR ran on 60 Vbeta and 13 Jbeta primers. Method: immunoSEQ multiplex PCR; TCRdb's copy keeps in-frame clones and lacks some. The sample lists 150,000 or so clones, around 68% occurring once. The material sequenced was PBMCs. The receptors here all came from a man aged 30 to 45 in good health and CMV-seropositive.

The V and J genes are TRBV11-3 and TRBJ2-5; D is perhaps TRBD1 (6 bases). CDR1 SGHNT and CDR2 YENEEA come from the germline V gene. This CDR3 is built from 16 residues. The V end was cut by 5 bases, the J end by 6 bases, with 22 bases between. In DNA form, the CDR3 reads TGTGCCAGCAGCCCACAGACAGGCGGGTGGATGAAGACCCAGTACTTC. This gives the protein CASSPQTGGWMKTQYF.

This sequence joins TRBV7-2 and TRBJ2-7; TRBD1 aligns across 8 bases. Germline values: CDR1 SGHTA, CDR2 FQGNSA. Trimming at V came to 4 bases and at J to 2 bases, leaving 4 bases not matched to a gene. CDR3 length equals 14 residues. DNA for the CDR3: TGTGCCAGCAGCTCGGGACAGGACCCCTACGAGCAGTACTTC. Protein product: CASSSGQDPYEQYF.

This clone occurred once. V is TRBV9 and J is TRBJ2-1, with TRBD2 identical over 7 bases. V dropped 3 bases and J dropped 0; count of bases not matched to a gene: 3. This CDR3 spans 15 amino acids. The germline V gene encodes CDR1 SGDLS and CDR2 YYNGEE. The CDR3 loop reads CASSGGGSSYNEQFF. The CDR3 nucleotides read TGTGCCAGCAGCGGAGGCGGGAGCTCCTACAATGAGCAGTTCTTC.

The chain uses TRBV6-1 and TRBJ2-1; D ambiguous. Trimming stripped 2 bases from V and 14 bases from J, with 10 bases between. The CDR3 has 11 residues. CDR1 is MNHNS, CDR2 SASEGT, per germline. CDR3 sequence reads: CASSELVAKFF. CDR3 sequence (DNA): TGTGCCAGCAGTGAATTGGTGGCAAAGTTCTTC.

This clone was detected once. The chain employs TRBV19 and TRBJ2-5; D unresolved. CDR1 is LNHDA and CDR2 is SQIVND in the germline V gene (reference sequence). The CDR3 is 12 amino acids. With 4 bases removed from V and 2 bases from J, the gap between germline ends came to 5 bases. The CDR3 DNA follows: TGTGCCAGTAGTAATCAACAAGAGACCCAGTACTTC. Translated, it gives CASSNQQETQYF.

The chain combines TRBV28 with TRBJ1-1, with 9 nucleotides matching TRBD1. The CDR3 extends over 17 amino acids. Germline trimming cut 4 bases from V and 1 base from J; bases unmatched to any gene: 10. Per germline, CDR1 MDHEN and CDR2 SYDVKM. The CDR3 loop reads CASSSFGTGTWNTEAFF. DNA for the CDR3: TGTGCCAGCAGTTCGTTTGGGACAGGGACATGGAACACTGAAGCTTTCTTT.

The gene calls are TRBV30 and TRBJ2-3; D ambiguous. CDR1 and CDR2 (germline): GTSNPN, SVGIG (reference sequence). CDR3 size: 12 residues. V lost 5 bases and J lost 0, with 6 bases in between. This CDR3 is CAWGDSTDTQYF. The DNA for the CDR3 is TGTGCCTGGGGAGACAGCACAGATACGCAGTATTTT.

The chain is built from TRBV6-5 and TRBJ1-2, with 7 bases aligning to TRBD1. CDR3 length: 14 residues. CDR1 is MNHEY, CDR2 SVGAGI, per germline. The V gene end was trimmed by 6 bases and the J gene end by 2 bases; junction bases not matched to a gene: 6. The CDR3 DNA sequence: TGTGCCAGCAGCACAGGGGCGTACAACTATGGCTACACCTTC. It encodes CASSTGAYNYGYTF.

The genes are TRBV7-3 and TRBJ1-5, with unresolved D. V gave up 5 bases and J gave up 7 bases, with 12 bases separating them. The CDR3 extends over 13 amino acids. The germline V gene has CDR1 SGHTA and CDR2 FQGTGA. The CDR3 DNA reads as TGTGCCAGCAGCCAAAATCCGGGACAGCCCCAGCATTTT. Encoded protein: CASSQNPGQPQHF.

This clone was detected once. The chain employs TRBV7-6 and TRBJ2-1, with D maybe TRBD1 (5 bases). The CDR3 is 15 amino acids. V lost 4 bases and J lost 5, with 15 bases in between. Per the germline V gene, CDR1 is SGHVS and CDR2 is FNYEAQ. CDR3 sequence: CASSSSYGQNNEQFF. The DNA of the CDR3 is TGTGCCAGCAGCTCCTCCTACGGACAAAACAATGAGCAGTTCTTC.

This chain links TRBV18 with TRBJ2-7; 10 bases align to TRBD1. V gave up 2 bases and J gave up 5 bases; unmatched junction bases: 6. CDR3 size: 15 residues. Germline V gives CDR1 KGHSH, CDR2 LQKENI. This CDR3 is CASSPETTGGHEQYF. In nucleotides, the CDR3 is TGTGCCAGCTCACCAGAAACGACAGGGGGCCACGAGCAGTACTTC.

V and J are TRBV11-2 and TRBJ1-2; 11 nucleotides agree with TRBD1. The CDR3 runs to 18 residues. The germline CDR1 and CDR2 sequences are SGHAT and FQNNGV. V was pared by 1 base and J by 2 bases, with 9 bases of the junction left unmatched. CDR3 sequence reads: CASSLAPVRDRGNYGYTF. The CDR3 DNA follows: TGTGCCAGCAGCTTAGCCCCCGTCAGGGACAGGGGGAACTATGGCTACACCTTC.

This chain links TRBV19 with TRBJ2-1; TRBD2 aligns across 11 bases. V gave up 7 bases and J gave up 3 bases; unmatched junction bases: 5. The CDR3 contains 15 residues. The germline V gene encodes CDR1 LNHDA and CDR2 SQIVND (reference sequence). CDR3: CASKPGLADYNEQFF. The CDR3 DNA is TGTGCCAGTAAACCGGGACTAGCGGACTACAATGAGCAGTTCTTC.